Described below is a single T cell receptor beta chain sequence and its context. This record comes from a study of cytomegalovirus exposure and HLA in healthy donors. 60 Vbeta and 13 Jbeta primers were used in PCR. The repertoire was sequenced with immunoSEQ multiplex PCR; TCRdb's copy has only in-frame clones and lacks some. The sample lists about 120,000 clones, around four fifths occurring once. The CDR3 spans 15 residues. The V gene end was trimmed by 0 bases and the J gene end by 2 bases; junction bases not matched to a gene: 0. Per germline, CDR1 KGHSH and CDR2 LQKENI. This sequence joins TRBV18 and TRBJ2-7, with 11 bases matching TRBD2. This TCR was recovered from a woman aged 60-70 years in good health and CMV-seropositive. Sequencing was done on a sample of PBMCs. The CDR3 coding sequence is TGTGCCAGCTCACCACCGGGACTAGCGGCCTACGAGCAGTACTTC. Its protein is CASSPPGLAAYEQYF.